The 14 T cell receptor beta chains presented below share a single source sample, sequenced in a study of T cell responses to AZD1222 COVID-19 vaccine. The assay was immunoSEQ multiplex PCR, and TCRdb's table has in-frame clones only and misses some. The sample consists of 79,000 or so clones, about 92% of them appearing once. The source was peripheral blood, collected 28 days after the second AZD1222 dose. The source of these receptors is an adult who received the AZD1222 COVID-19 vaccine.

V and J are TRBV11-3 and TRBJ1-6; the match to TRBD1 covers 11 bases. CDR1 is SGHNT, CDR2 YENEEA, per germline. Germline trimming cut 5 bases from V and 7 bases from J; bases unmatched to any gene: 7. The CDR3 sequence is 16 residues long. CDR3 in DNA: TGTGCCAGCAGCCCCCGGGACAGGGGGGGCAATTCACCCCTCCACTTT. Its protein is CASSPRDRGGNSPLHF.

The chain has TRBV7-9 and TRBJ1-1, with no clear D. V was trimmed by 3 bases and J by 4 bases, leaving 3 bases between them. The CDR3 loop spans 11 amino acids. Germline CDR1 reads SEHNR; CDR2 reads FQNEAQ (reference sequence). This CDR3 is CASSLGTEAFF. The DNA for the CDR3 is TGTGCCAGCAGCTTGGGCACTGAAGCTTTCTTT.

V is TRBV3-1 (or the pseudogene TRBV3-2) and J is TRBJ1-5; D call uncertain. The V gene lost 1 base and the J gene lost 4 bases, with 5 bases spanning the gap. The CDR3 runs to 13 residues. Germline V lookup: CDR1 LGHDT, CDR2 YNNKEL (reference sequence). The CDR3 bases are TGTGCCAGCAGCCAAGTACGGAATCAGCCCCAGCATTTT. Protein: CASSQVRNQPQHF.

The chain has TRBV13 and TRBJ2-7; D is uncertain. Germline CDR1 reads PRHDT; CDR2 reads FYEKMQ (reference sequence). V dropped 5 bases and J dropped 0 bases, with 8 bases sitting between them. The CDR3 has 13 amino acids. DNA of the CDR3: TGTGCCAGCAGCCTAGACAACTCCTACGAGCAGTACTTC. Residues: CASSLDNSYEQYF.

The rearrangement links TRBV7-9 to TRBJ2-1; the D gene is possibly TRBD1 (6 bases). Trimming shortened V by 3 bases and J by 11 bases, and 11 bases separated the two germline ends. The CDR3 runs 12 residues. CDR1 SEHNR and CDR2 FQNEAQ come from the germline V gene (reference sequence). The CDR3 loop is CASSLGARKQFF. The CDR3 DNA follows: TGTGCCAGCAGCTTGGGGGCCAGGAAGCAGTTCTTC.

This chain joins TRBV5-8 and TRBJ1-5, with D possibly TRBD1 on 6 matching bases. With 1 base removed from V and 3 bases from J, the gap between germline ends came to 8 bases. This CDR3 is 14 amino acids long. Germline V gene data show CDR1 as SGHTS and CDR2 as YDEGEE. For the CDR3, the DNA is TGTGCCAGCAGCTTGACAGGGAACAATCAGCCCCAGCATTTT. Translated, it gives CASSLTGNNQPQHF.

This rearrangement joins TRBV4-2 to TRBJ1-2, with TRBD1 matching 8 bases. Trimming removed 0 bases from V and 5 bases from J; junction bases left unmatched: 5. Per germline, CDR1 LGHNA and CDR2 YNFKEQ. The CDR3 sequence is 15 residues long. CDR3 amino acids: CASSQDGTGPYGYTF. As DNA, the CDR3 is TGTGCCAGCAGCCAAGATGGGACAGGTCCGTATGGCTACACCTTC.

This chain links TRBV15 with TRBJ2-2, with 9 bases lining up with TRBD1. Germline V gives CDR1 LNHNV, CDR2 YYDKDF (reference sequence). CDR3 length: 15 residues. V was clipped by 5 bases and J by 9 bases; unmatched bases: 10. The CDR3 nucleotides read TGTGCCACCAGCGTAGACAGGGGGACCAGCCGGGAGCTGTTTTTT. Protein product: CATSVDRGTSRELFF.

This chain uses TRBV2 with TRBJ1-2, with TRBD1 as a possible D gene (6 bases). From germline, CDR1 is SNHLY and CDR2 FYNNEI. This CDR3 contains 16 residues. V lost 1 base, J lost 5 bases, and 17 bases lay in between. CDR3 coding DNA: TGTGCCAGCAGTGAAGTAGGGGGGCGAGTTGGGTATGGCTACACCTTC. This translates into CASSEVGGRVGYGYTF. Filled out from reference TRBV2 and TRBJ1-2, the complete variable domain reads EPEVTQTPSHQVTQMGQEVILRCVPISNHLYFYWYRQILGQKVEFLVSFYNNEISEKSEIFDDQFSVERPDGSNFTLKIRSTKLEDSAMYFCASSEVGGRVGYGYTFGSGTRLTVV.

J is TRBJ2-7 and V is TRBV20-1, with no clear D. Germline loops: CDR1 DFQATT, CDR2 SNEGSKA (reference sequence). CDR3 length: 11 amino acids. Trimming pared 1 base from V and 5 bases from J, leaving 6 bases between. The DNA of the CDR3 is TGCAGTGCTAGAGCAGGCGACGAGCAGTACTTC. Translation: CSARAGDEQYF.

The chain is built from TRBV28 and TRBJ2-7; weak D call: TRBD2 (6 bases). Trimming removed 4 bases at V and 1 base at J, with 14 bases between. The CDR3 totals 15 residues. CDR1 is MDHEN, CDR2 SYDVKM, per germline. This CDR3 reads CASSSHRDSSYEQYF. The CDR3 DNA reads as TGTGCCAGCAGTTCTCACCGGGACTCTTCCTACGAGCAGTACTTC.

CDR3: CASSYDSYNEQFF. CDR3 sequence (DNA): TGTGCCAGCAGTTACGACTCATACAATGAGCAGTTCTTC. The V gene is TRBV6-5, the J gene TRBJ2-1; no definite D call. V was trimmed by 2 bases and J by 4 bases, leaving 6 bases between them. CDR1 MNHEY and CDR2 SVGAGI come from the germline V gene. The CDR3 sequence is 13 residues long.

V usage is TRBV4-3 and J usage is TRBJ1-6; maybe TRBD1 (6 bases). The CDR3 consists of 15 residues. V was pared by 0 bases and J by 7 bases, with 10 bases between. Germline V gene sequence: CDR1 LGHNA, CDR2 YSLEER. In nucleotides, the CDR3 is TGCGCCAGCAGCCAAGATCAGGGGAGGAATTCACCCCTCCACTTT. It specifies CASSQDQGRNSPLHF.

The gene calls are TRBV6-2 or TRBV6-3 and TRBJ1-6, with D possibly being TRBD1 (5 bases). V was shortened by 2 bases and J by 2 bases, with 7 bases between the two germline ends. The CDR3 contains 15 residues. CDR1 and CDR2 from the germline V gene are MNHEY and SVGEGT. CDR3 DNA: TGTGCCAGCAGTTACCCGACAGCCTATAATTCACCCCTCCACTTT. Translated, it gives CASSYPTAYNSPLHF.